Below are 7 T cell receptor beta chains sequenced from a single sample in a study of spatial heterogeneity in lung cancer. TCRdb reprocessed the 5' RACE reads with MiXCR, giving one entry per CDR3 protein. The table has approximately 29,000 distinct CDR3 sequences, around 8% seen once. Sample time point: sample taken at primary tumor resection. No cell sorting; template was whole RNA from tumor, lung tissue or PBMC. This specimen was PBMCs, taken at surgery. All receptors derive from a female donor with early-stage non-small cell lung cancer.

CDR3 DNA: TGTGCCACCCGAGGGGGGGCGTACACCGGGGAGCTGTTTTTT. Encoded protein: CATRGGAYTGELFF. The chain employs TRBV28 and TRBJ2-2, with TRBD2 as a possible D gene (7 bases). This CDR3 comprises 14 residues. Trimming removed 10 bases at V and 3 bases at J, with 15 bases between. The V gene's germline CDR1 is MDHEN and CDR2 SYDVKM. The variable domain in full, completed from reference TRBV28 and TRBJ2-2, reads DVKVTQSSRYLVKRTGEKVFLECVQDMDHENMFWYRQDPGLGLRLIYFSYDVKMKEKGDIPEGYSVSREKKERFSLILESASTNQTSMYLCATRGGAYTGELFFGEGSRLTVL.

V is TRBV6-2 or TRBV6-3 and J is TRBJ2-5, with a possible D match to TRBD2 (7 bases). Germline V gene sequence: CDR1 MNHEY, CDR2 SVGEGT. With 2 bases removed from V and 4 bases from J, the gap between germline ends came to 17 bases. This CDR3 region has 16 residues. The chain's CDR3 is CASSYGAGATGETQYF. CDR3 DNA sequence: TGTGCCAGCAGTTACGGGGCGGGGGCTACGGGAGAGACCCAGTACTTC.

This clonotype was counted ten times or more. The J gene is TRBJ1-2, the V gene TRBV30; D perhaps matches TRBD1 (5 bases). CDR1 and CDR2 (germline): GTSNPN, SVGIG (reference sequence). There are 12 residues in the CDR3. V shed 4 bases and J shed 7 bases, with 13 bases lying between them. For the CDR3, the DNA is TGTGCCTGGAAATACGTGGGGGGTGGCTACACCTTC. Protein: CAWKYVGGGYTF.

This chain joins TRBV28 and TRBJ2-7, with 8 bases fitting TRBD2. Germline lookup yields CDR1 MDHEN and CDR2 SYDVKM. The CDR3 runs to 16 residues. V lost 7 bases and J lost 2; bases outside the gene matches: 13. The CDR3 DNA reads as TGTGCCAGCACCTCTGGCGTGGGGACTAGACCCTACGAGCAGTACTTC. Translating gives CASTSGVGTRPYEQYF.

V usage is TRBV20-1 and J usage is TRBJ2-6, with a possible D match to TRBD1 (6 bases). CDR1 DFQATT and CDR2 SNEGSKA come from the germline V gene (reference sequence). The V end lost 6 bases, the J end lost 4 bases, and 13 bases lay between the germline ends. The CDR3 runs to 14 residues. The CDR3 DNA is TGCAGTGCAACAGGGTTGTCCGGGGCCAACGTCCTGACTTTC. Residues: CSATGLSGANVLTF.

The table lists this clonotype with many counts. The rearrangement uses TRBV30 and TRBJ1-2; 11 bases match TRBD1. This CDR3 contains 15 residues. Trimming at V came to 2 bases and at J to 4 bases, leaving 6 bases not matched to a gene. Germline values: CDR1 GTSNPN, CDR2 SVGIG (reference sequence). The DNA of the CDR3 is TGTGCCTGGAGTCCCCCCGGGACAGGGGGCTATGGCTACACCTTC. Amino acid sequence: CAWSPPGTGGYGYTF.

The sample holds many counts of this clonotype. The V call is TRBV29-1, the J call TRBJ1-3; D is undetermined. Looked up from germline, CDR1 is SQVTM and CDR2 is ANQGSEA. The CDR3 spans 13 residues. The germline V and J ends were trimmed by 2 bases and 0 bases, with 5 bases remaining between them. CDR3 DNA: TGCAGCGTTGAACGGTACTCTGGAAACACCATATATTTT. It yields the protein CSVERYSGNTIYF.